This T cell receptor beta chain is from a study of blood T cell repertoires in COVID-19. Profiled with immunoSEQ multiplex PCR; TCRdb holds only in-frame clones, not every one. Of roughly 150,000 clones listed, around four fifths are singletons. There are 16 residues in the CDR3. The germline CDR1 and CDR2 sequences are SGHRS and YFSETQ. Trimming took off 0 bases at V and 7 bases at J, with 17 bases between the two ends. The chain recombines TRBV5-1 with TRBJ2-1; no firm D call. This sequence originates from a human donor in a cohort sampled during active COVID-19. The source material was peripheral blood. The CDR3 DNA follows: TGCGCCAGCAGCTTGGTGTCGGCGGCCCCCTTGAATGAGCAGTTCTTC. Protein: CASSLVSAAPLNEQFF.